This T cell receptor beta chain was sequenced for a study of T cells after yellow fever vaccination. The CDR3 runs 15 residues. Germline V gene data show CDR1 as DFQATT and CDR2 as SNEGSKA (reference sequence). Losses at the gene ends were 0 bases for V and 3 bases for J; bases not matched to a gene: 5. Overall study findings and caveats: Once the booster was given, most primary-vaccination clones reappeared, at approximately 97% for CD4 and 88% for CD8.

With respect to this clonotype: Its antigen is undetermined.

One entry per CDR3 protein results from TCRdb running MiXCR on the 5' RACE reads. The top ten hold roughly a sixth of the sample, which has a few hundred thousand distinct CDR3 sequences, roughly 6.8% seen once. Sequenced here: PBMCs, sampled more than 35 days after the first yellow fever vaccination. This TCR was sampled from a man aged 18-30 years who received the YFV17D yellow fever vaccine. The chain has TRBV20-1 and TRBJ1-1; 9 nucleotides align to TRBD1. CDR3 region: CSARDYDRGDTEAFF. DNA of the CDR3: TGCAGTGCTAGAGATTACGACAGGGGGGACACTGAAGCTTTCTTT.